This TCR beta chain was found in a study of shared clonotypes between healthy human individuals. Study results and caveats: At large depth, rarefaction still showed sorted-subset sequencing to be incomplete.

Naive CD8 cells were CD45RO-negative, positively selected for CCR7, excluding terminally differentiated effector memory CD45RA+ cells. Adult Caucasians living in Nashville, Tennessee made up all of the donors. V dropped 0 bases and J dropped 3 bases, with 9 bases sitting between them. Germline CDR1 and CDR2: SGHTS and YDEGEE. The CDR3 has 14 amino acids. On this clone itself: Its antigen is unidentified.

Sequencing used immunoSEQ multiplex PCR; TCRdb keeps in-frame clones, though not all of them. The sample holds around 640,000 clones, 90% to 97% seen once. The sequence was obtained from a woman aged 25 to 39 in good health. The V and J genes are TRBV5-8 and TRBJ1-1; weak D call: TRBD1 (6 bases). Sequenced: naive CD8+ T cells sorted from blood. The CDR3 bases are TGTGCCAGCAGCTTGGCAGGGGCCGACACTGAAGCTTTCTTT. Translation: CASSLAGADTEAFF.